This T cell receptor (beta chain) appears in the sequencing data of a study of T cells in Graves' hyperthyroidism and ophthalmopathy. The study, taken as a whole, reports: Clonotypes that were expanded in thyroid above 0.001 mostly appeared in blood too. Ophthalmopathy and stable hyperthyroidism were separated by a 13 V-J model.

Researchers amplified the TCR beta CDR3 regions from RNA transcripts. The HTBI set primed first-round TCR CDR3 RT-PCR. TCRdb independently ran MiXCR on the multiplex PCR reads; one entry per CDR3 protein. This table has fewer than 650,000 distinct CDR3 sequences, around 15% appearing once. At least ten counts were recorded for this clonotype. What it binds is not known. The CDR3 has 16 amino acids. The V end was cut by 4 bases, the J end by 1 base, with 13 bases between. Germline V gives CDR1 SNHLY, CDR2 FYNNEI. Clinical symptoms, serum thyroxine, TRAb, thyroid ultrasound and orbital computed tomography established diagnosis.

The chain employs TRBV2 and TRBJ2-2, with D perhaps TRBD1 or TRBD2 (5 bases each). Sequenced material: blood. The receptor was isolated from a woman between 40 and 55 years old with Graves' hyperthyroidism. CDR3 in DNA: TGTGCCAGCAGTGCGGTGGGACCGCTGAACACCGGGGAGCTGTTTTTT. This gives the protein CASSAVGPLNTGELFF.